These T cell receptor beta chains were read from a single sample in a study of blood T cell repertoires in COVID-19. Assay: immunoSEQ multiplex PCR; the TCRdb copy retains only in-frame clones and omits some. Of fewer than 400,000 clones in the sample, 90% were seen once. Sequencing was performed on PBMCs or T cells enriched from blood (not recorded which). These TCRs come from a young woman who had been exposed to COVID-19. Both conserved end residues are part of each CDR3. D genes are given only for firm matches. Clone size is shown for a subset of rows, as once, few, many or a class of expanded clone.

j_call cdr3_length d_call clone_size v_call cdr3_nt cdr3_aa
TRBJ1-1 14 - - TRBV6-4 TGTGCCAACCCGGAGGTTGGGTGTGACACTGAAGCTTTCTTT CANPEVGCDTEAFF
TRBJ1-2 13 - - TRBV20-1 TGCAGTGCTAGTGACAGGCTCAACTATGGCTACACCTTC CSASDRLNYGYTF
TRBJ2-3 16 - - TRBV27 TGTGCCAGCAACCAGTGGGGGGGGGCTAGCACAGATACGCAGTATTTT CASNQWGGASTDTQYF
TRBJ2-7 14 - - TRBV9 TGTGCCAGCAGCGTAGGAGGAGGGGAATACGAGCAGTACTTC CASSVGGGEYEQYF
TRBJ1-1 16 - - TRBV30 TGTGCCTGGGAACGGCAGGGAGGATGGACGAACACTGAAGCTTTCTTT CAWERQGGWTNTEAFF
TRBJ1-1 13 - - TRBV18 TGTGCCAGCTCACCCGCGGGCGGGAAGGAAGCTTTCTTT CASSPAGGKEAFF
TRBJ2-3 13 - - TRBV4-3 TGCGCCAGCAGCCAAGATAAAACAGATACGCAGTATTTT CASSQDKTDTQYF
TRBJ1-6 14 - - TRBV20-1 TGCAGTGCTAGTCTGAGCTCCTATAATTCACCCCTCCACTTT CSASLSSYNSPLHF
TRBJ2-5 17 TRBD2 once TRBV28 TGTCCCAGCAGTTTAATCGACGGGGGGGGAGAACTAGAGACCCAGTACTTC CPSSLIDGGGELETQYF
TRBJ2-7 12 - - TRBV11-1 TGTGCCAGCAGCCCTCGGGAAGGCGAGCAGTACTTC CASSPREGEQYF
TRBJ2-5 15 TRBD2 - TRBV13 TGTGCCAGCAGTATAAGCGGGGGCCTCGGGGAGACCCAGTACTTC CASSISGGLGETQYF
TRBJ2-7 13 - - TRBV7-9 TGTGCCAGCAGAGGGACTGAGACCTACGAGCAGTACTTC CASRGTETYEQYF
TRBJ2-1 16 - - TRBV4-1 TGCGCCAGCAGCCCAGGCGGGATCTCCTCCTACAATGAGCAGTTCTTC CASSPGGISSYNEQFF
TRBJ1-1 14 TRBD1 - TRBV6-1 TGTGCCAGCAGTGAAGTGACGGTGGGACAGGAGGGTTTCTTT CASSEVTVGQEGFF
TRBJ1-2 10 - few TRBV10-3 TGTGCCACCGGGGGCTATGGCTACACCTTC CATGGYGYTF
TRBJ2-7 12 - - TRBV2 TGTGCCAGCAGGAGGATTGGAGGCGAGCAGTACTTC CASRRIGGEQYF
TRBJ2-3 15 TRBD2 - TRBV27 TGTGCCAGCAGTACCGGGACTAGGGGCACAGATACGCAGTATTTT CASSTGTRGTDTQYF
TRBJ2-1 13 - - TRBV7-3 TGTGCCAGCAGCCCCCTAGGGGCGCGAGAGCAGTTCTTC CASSPLGAREQFF
TRBJ1-2 15 - - TRBV9 TGTGCCAGCAGCGGCTACAGGGCCGATAACTATGGCTACACCTTC CASSGYRADNYGYTF
TRBJ2-5 15 TRBD1 - TRBV5-5 TGTGCCAGCAGCTCCCACTGGACAGGGCTAGAGACCCAGTACTTC CASSSHWTGLETQYF
TRBJ1-1 16 - - TRBV11-2 TGTGCCAGCAGCTTAGTAACTGGGCGCTTGAACACTGAAGCTTTCTTT CASSLVTGRLNTEAFF
TRBJ2-1 16 TRBD2 - TRBV2 TGTGCCAGCAGTCCCCGGGAAGCGGGGGGGGGCAATGAGCAGTTCTTC CASSPREAGGGNEQFF
TRBJ1-6 12 - once TRBV30 TGTGCCTGCGGGGGAATATATGTCCCCCTCCACTTT CACGGIYVPLHF
TRBJ1-1 14 - - TRBV3-1/TRBV3-2 TGTGCCAGCAGCGAAGGACAGCGGAACACTGAAGCTTTCTTT CASSEGQRNTEAFF
TRBJ1-1 14 - - TRBV5-1 TGCGCCAGCAGCTTGGCGACTCCAGGGGTAGGGGCTTTCTTT CASSLATPGVGAFF
TRBJ2-2 14 TRBD1 - TRBV15 TGTGCCACCACCGGGACAGGGGGTATCGGGGAGCTGTTTTTT CATTGTGGIGELFF
TRBJ1-1 15 - - TRBV2 TGTGCCAGCAGCAGGGGCTACCCCCGAGGCACTGAAGCTTTCTTT CASSRGYPRGTEAFF
TRBJ2-7 13 - - TRBV7-2 TGTGCCAGCAGCTCAGGCCTTTACTACGAGCAGTACTTC CASSSGLYYEQYF
TRBJ1-1 15 TRBD1 - TRBV10-3 TGTGCCACCTCATCAATACAGGGGATGAACACTGAAGCTTTCTTT CATSSIQGMNTEAFF
TRBJ1-1 14 - - TRBV4-3 TGCGCCAGCAGCCCGCTACCAGGGGACCCTGAAGCTTTCTTT CASSPLPGDPEAFF
TRBJ1-1 13 - - TRBV13 TGTGCCAGCAGCTTATCCCGGGGGACTGAAGCTTTCTTT CASSLSRGTEAFF
TRBJ1-2 17 - - TRBV7-9 TGTGCCAGCAGCTTAGGTCGCGGGGCTTACACCAACTATGGCTACACCTTC CASSLGRGAYTNYGYTF
TRBJ2-7 15 - - TRBV4-3 TGCGCCAGCAGCCAAGAAGTCGGGGGGCTAAACGAGCAGTACTTC CASSQEVGGLNEQYF
TRBJ2-2 17 - - TRBV6-2/TRBV6-3 TGTGCCAGCATCCCGGGGGGACAGAGCATTCCTACCGGGGAGCTGTTTTTT CASIPGGQSIPTGELFF
TRBJ2-7 14 TRBD1 - TRBV27 TGTGCCAGCAGTCACGGGACAGAAATTTACGAGCAGTACTTC CASSHGTEIYEQYF
TRBJ1-2 14 TRBD1 - TRBV5-1 TGCGCCAGCAGCTTCGACAGGGTGACAGGGGGCTACACCTTC CASSFDRVTGGYTF
TRBJ1-4 15 TRBD1 once TRBV7-9 TGTGCCAGCAGCCCAGGGACAGGGGTTAATGAAAAACTGTTTTTT CASSPGTGVNEKLFF
TRBJ2-7 15 TRBD1 - TRBV5-1 TGCGCCAGCAGCTGGGGACAGGGGGCTAGGAACGAGCAGTACTTC CASSWGQGARNEQYF
TRBJ2-5 17 TRBD2 once TRBV3-1/TRBV3-2 TGTGCCAGCAGCCAAGAAGGGTTAGCGGGGACTGGGGAGACCCAGTACTTC CASSQEGLAGTGETQYF
TRBJ1-2 16 - few TRBV7-9 TGTGCCAGCACCACGTTTGGACGGACAAGTAACTATGGCTACACCTTC CASTTFGRTSNYGYTF
TRBJ2-1 11 - - TRBV20-1 TGCAGTGCAATGACAGGCGGGGAGCAGTTCTTC CSAMTGGEQFF
TRBJ2-5 14 TRBD1 - TRBV5-1 TGCGCCAGCAGCTCTGACAGGGGGATCGAGACCCAGTACTTC CASSSDRGIETQYF
TRBJ1-1 11 TRBD1 - TRBV20-1 TGCAGTGCTAGGTTACAGGGGAAGGCTTTCTTT CSARLQGKAFF
TRBJ2-1 14 - - TRBV6-5 TGTGCCAGCAGTTATACCCTAGCTTACAATGAGCAGTTCTTC CASSYTLAYNEQFF
TRBJ2-7 14 TRBD1 once TRBV10-3 TGTGCCATTCGCGGGACAGGGGGCTCCTACGAGCAGTACTTC CAIRGTGGSYEQYF
TRBJ1-5 17 TRBD1 - TRBV27 TGTGCCAGCAGTTCCCTGACAGGGCGGTATAGCAATCAGCCCCAGCATTTT CASSSLTGRYSNQPQHF
TRBJ1-5 15 - - TRBV18 TGTGCCAGCTCACGCCTACAGGGAGGGGGTCAGCCCCAGCATTTT CASSRLQGGGQPQHF
TRBJ1-1 15 - - TRBV4-3 TGCGCCAGCAGCCTCACGGAGGGATTGGGCACTGAAGCTTTCTTT CASSLTEGLGTEAFF
TRBJ1-6 14 - - TRBV3-1/TRBV3-2 TGTGCCAGCAGCCAAGGGGTTGCGGGCTCACCCCTCCACTTT CASSQGVAGSPLHF
TRBJ2-7 14 TRBD1 - TRBV6-1 TGTGCCAGCAGTGAATGGGACAGGGGTCAGGAGCAGTACTTC CASSEWDRGQEQYF
TRBJ2-7 14 - - TRBV21-1 TGTGCCAGCAGCACAGACCGGGACAGCTACGAGCAGTACTTC CASSTDRDSYEQYF
TRBJ2-7 15 - - TRBV4-1 TGCGCCAGCAGCCAGGATTGGACAGTCTCCTACGAGCAGTACTTC CASSQDWTVSYEQYF
TRBJ1-1 13 - - TRBV18 TGTGCCAGCTCACCAGGCCGCAACACTGAAGCTTTCTTT CASSPGRNTEAFF
TRBJ1-1 15 - - TRBV11-2 TGTGCCAGCAGCCCCGCCAGGGGTCCGGCGGCTGAAGCTTTCTTT CASSPARGPAAEAFF
TRBJ2-5 11 TRBD2 - TRBV2 TGTGCCAGCAGCGGGGGGGGGACCCAGTACTTC CASSGGGTQYF
TRBJ1-4 13 - - TRBV10-3 TGTGCCATCGGTGCAGGGCGAAATGAAAAACTGTTTTTT CAIGAGRNEKLFF
TRBJ2-7 13 TRBD2 - TRBV6-5 TGTGCCAGCAGGGGACTAGGCAACTACGAGCAGTACTTC CASRGLGNYEQYF